The rows below give T cell receptor beta chains drawn from one sample of a study of blood T cell repertoires in COVID-19. Data came from immunoSEQ multiplex PCR; TCRdb stores just in-frame clones and leaves some out. The sample includes 280,000 or so clones, less than 85% of them seen just once. Sequenced: PBMCs or T cells enriched from blood (not recorded which). The receptors were sampled from a woman in her forties or fifties who had recovered from COVID-19. Both conserved end residues are part of each CDR3. D genes are given only for firm matches. Clone size is stated in some rows and not others, as once, few, many or a class when expanded.

CDR3 DNA	CDR3 protein	V gene	clone size	D gene	J gene	CDR3 length
TGCGCCAGCAGCTTGTTGGGAGGGTCCAATGAAAAACTGTTTTTT	CASSLLGGSNEKLFF	TRBV5-1	NA	NA	TRBJ1-4	15
TGTGCCAGCAGTTTATTAGGGGATCAGCCCCAGCATTTT	CASSLLGDQPQHF	TRBV28	NA	NA	TRBJ1-5	13
TGTGCCAGCAGAGTCGACAGGGCACTCAATCAGCCCCAGCATTTT	CASRVDRALNQPQHF	TRBV6-5	NA	TRBD1	TRBJ1-5	15
TGCGCCAGCAGCTTGGCCATGGCGGGCTCTGAAGCTTTCTTT	CASSLAMAGSEAFF	TRBV5-1	once	NA	TRBJ1-1	14
TGTGCCAGCAGTTACGAGTGGACACGGCCCCAAGAGACCCAGTACTTC	CASSYEWTRPQETQYF	TRBV6-5	NA	NA	TRBJ2-5	16
TGTGCCAGTAGTCCGACAGGGACCCTCCTAGGATCACCCCTCCACTTT	CASSPTGTLLGSPLHF	TRBV19	NA	TRBD1	TRBJ1-6	16
TGTGCTAGTGGGCAAACGACAGGGGGCTTCACCGGGGAGCTGTTTTTT	CASGQTTGGFTGELFF	TRBV12-5	once	TRBD1	TRBJ2-2	16
TGTGCCAGCAGATCGGAGGGCGGCGAGCAGTACTTC	CASRSEGGEQYF	TRBV3-1/TRBV3-2	NA	NA	TRBJ2-7	12
TGTGCCAGTAGTCAGGGTGGGGCAGATACGCAGTATTTT	CASSQGGADTQYF	TRBV19	NA	NA	TRBJ2-3	13
TGTGCCAGCAGTTCCCCGACAGGGGTGGCTGAAGCTTTCTTT	CASSSPTGVAEAFF	TRBV6-2/TRBV6-3	NA	TRBD1	TRBJ1-1	14
TGTGCCAGCAGCCAAAGTCGGGGGACGGGGGAGCTGTTTTTT	CASSQSRGTGELFF	TRBV14	NA	NA	TRBJ2-2	14
TGTGCCAGCAGCCCCGGGACTTTTTACGAGCAGTACTTC	CASSPGTFYEQYF	TRBV14	NA	NA	TRBJ2-7	13
TGTGCCAGCTCACCATTTTCAGGACAGGGGACAACCGGTAGCACAGATACGCAGTATTTT	CASSPFSGQGTTGSTDTQYF	TRBV18	NA	TRBD1	TRBJ2-3	20
TGCGCCAGCAGCTTGGGACAGGATTCTAGCACAGATACGCAGTATTTT	CASSLGQDSSTDTQYF	TRBV5-1	NA	NA	TRBJ2-3	16
TGCGCCAGCAGCCCAGGCGGACTAGCGGGGGGACAGACCCAGTACTTC	CASSPGGLAGGQTQYF	TRBV5-1	NA	TRBD2	TRBJ2-5	16
TGTGCCTGGAGTGTCCTACCCTTCTACGGGACAGATAATTCACCCCTCCACTTT	CAWSVLPFYGTDNSPLHF	TRBV30	few	TRBD1	TRBJ1-6	18
TGTGCCAGCTCACCCCCCAGGGATCAGAAGAACACCATATATTTT	CASSPPRDQKNTIYF	TRBV18	NA	NA	TRBJ1-3	15
TGTGCCAGCAGCTTGGTGGGGGCCCGAGCCGGGGAGCTGTTTTTT	CASSLVGARAGELFF	TRBV5-4	once	NA	TRBJ2-2	15
TGTGCCTGGAGTGTACGGGGGGGACGTAAAGAAAAACTGTTTTTT	CAWSVRGGRKEKLFF	TRBV30	NA	NA	TRBJ1-4	15
TGTGCCTGGAGTGATCAGGGCCCTTACGAGCAGTACTTC	CAWSDQGPYEQYF	TRBV30	NA	NA	TRBJ2-7	13
TGTGCCAGCAGTACGATAGACACCGGGGAGCTGTTTTTT	CASSTIDTGELFF	TRBV27	NA	NA	TRBJ2-2	13
TGTGCTAGTGGTTTGGTCGTAGATCAGCCCCAGCATTTT	CASGLVVDQPQHF	TRBV12-5	NA	NA	TRBJ1-5	13
TGTGCCTGGAGTGCTAGTGTCAACTATGGCTACACCTTC	CAWSASVNYGYTF	TRBV30	NA	NA	TRBJ1-2	13
TGTGCCAGCAGCTTAGGCAGATTAGCTGAAAAACTGTTTTTT	CASSLGRLAEKLFF	TRBV7-8	NA	NA	TRBJ1-4	14
TGCGCCAGCAGCCCTACAGGGGGGGACTATGGCTACACCTTC	CASSPTGGDYGYTF	TRBV5-1	once	TRBD1	TRBJ1-2	14
TGTGCCAGCTCACCGCAGGTCGACTATGGCTACACCTTC	CASSPQVDYGYTF	TRBV18	NA	NA	TRBJ1-2	13
TGTGCCACCAGTGAAGGGCGGCTGGGGGCAGAGACCCAGTACTTC	CATSEGRLGAETQYF	TRBV24-1	NA	NA	TRBJ2-5	15
TGTGCCAGCAGCGTAGCACAGAGGGATACTGGCTACACCTTC	CASSVAQRDTGYTF	TRBV9	NA	NA	TRBJ1-2	14
TGTGCCAGCAGCTCGGGGACAGTCCCCCCCTATGGCTACACCTTC	CASSSGTVPPYGYTF	TRBV5-4	once	TRBD1	TRBJ1-2	15
TGTGCCAGCAGTGGTGGGACAGGGATTTCGGACGAGCAGTACTTC	CASSGGTGISDEQYF	TRBV25-1	NA	TRBD1	TRBJ2-7	15
TGTGCCAGCAGTTACGGGACAGGGAACTATGGCTACACCTTC	CASSYGTGNYGYTF	TRBV6-5	NA	TRBD1	TRBJ1-2	14
TGTGCCAGCAGCTCCCGCAGGTTAATCTATGGCTACACCTTC	CASSSRRLIYGYTF	TRBV7-8	NA	NA	TRBJ1-2	14
TGTGCCAGCAGCCGAGGCCGGGACAGCCTCAATCAGCCCCAGCATTTT	CASSRGRDSLNQPQHF	TRBV6-2/TRBV6-3	NA	TRBD1	TRBJ1-5	16
TGTGCCAGCAGCCAAGATGCCCGCGCCTCTGGAAACACCATATATTTT	CASSQDARASGNTIYF	TRBV3-1/TRBV3-2	NA	NA	TRBJ1-3	16
TGTGCCAGCAGTGACGTTGGGCGGGGGACCTACAATGAGCAGTTCTTC	CASSDVGRGTYNEQFF	TRBV2	NA	TRBD2	TRBJ2-1	16
TGTGCCAGCAGTAAGGGACAGGGAATCCCCACGCAGTATTTT	CASSKGQGIPTQYF	TRBV28	NA	TRBD1	TRBJ2-3	14
TGTGCCAGCTCCAGACAGGGGGCCTCCTACGAGCAGTACTTC	CASSRQGASYEQYF	TRBV6-5	few	TRBD1	TRBJ2-7	14
TGTGCCATCAGTGATTCTTCCGGGAGTGGAGGCTACACCTTC	CAISDSSGSGGYTF	TRBV10-3	NA	NA	TRBJ1-2	14
TGTGCCAGCAGCTTACTTAGCGGGAGTCTCACAGATACGCAGTATTTT	CASSLLSGSLTDTQYF	TRBV7-9	NA	TRBD2	TRBJ2-3	16
TGCAGCGTTAAAAACGGGGAAACTCAAGAGACCCAGTACTTC	CSVKNGETQETQYF	TRBV29-1	NA	NA	TRBJ2-5	14
TGTGCCAGTAGTATAGGCAGTGGCACTGAAGCTTTCTTT	CASSIGSGTEAFF	TRBV19	NA	NA	TRBJ1-1	13
TGTGCCAGCGGACGAATTGCCCGACAGGCCCAGGCGGAGTTCTTC	CASGRIARQAQAEFF	TRBV28	NA	NA	TRBJ2-1	15
TGCGCCAGCAGCTTGAATTCAGGAACCAGGAACACTGAAGCTTTCTTT	CASSLNSGTRNTEAFF	TRBV5-1	NA	NA	TRBJ1-1	16
TGTGCCAGCAGCCAAGACTGGGGCGACCCTGAAGCTTTCTTT	CASSQDWGDPEAFF	TRBV3-1/TRBV3-2	NA	NA	TRBJ1-1	14
TGCAGTGCTAGTAGAGGGCGGGGTATAGGGGAGATCACTGAAGCTTTCTTT	CSASRGRGIGEITEAFF	TRBV20-1	NA	NA	TRBJ1-1	17
TGTGCCAGCAGCAATACGCAATCGCGAGGTAGCAATCAGCCCCAGCATTTT	CASSNTQSRGSNQPQHF	TRBV6-2/TRBV6-3	NA	NA	TRBJ1-5	17
TGTGCCAGCAGCGTTTCTGGAACAGGTAGTGGAGAGACCCAGTACTTC	CASSVSGTGSGETQYF	TRBV9	NA	NA	TRBJ2-5	16
TGTGCCTGGAGTGTACGGGGGGGCACTGAAGCTTTCTTT	CAWSVRGGTEAFF	TRBV30	NA	NA	TRBJ1-1	13
TGTGCCAGCAGTAAAGGGACAGGGCGGTGGGAGACCCAGTACTTC	CASSKGTGRWETQYF	TRBV28	NA	TRBD1	TRBJ2-5	15
TGTGCCACAAGAGCGGGAGTGCCAGATACGCAGTATTTT	CATRAGVPDTQYF	TRBV10-3	NA	TRBD2	TRBJ2-3	13
TGTGCCAGCAGCCAGGAGGGACAGGGGGCGCTTCCATCTGGGGCCAACGTCCTGACTTTC	CASSQEGQGALPSGANVLTF	TRBV4-2	NA	TRBD1	TRBJ2-6	20
TGTGCCAGCAGTCAGAGACAGGTCCCGAGCTCCTACGAGCAGTACTTC	CASSQRQVPSSYEQYF	TRBV27	NA	NA	TRBJ2-7	16
TGTGCCTGGAGCACTCGGGCTCGCGGGGAGCAGTACTTC	CAWSTRARGEQYF	TRBV30	NA	NA	TRBJ2-7	13
TGTGCCAGCAGTCGAGCGGGGGCCAGCACAGATACGCAGTATTTT	CASSRAGASTDTQYF	TRBV27	NA	TRBD2	TRBJ2-3	15
TGTGCCAGCAGCTTAGGGTTTCGGACTAGCGGGTACAATGAGCAGTTCTTC	CASSLGFRTSGYNEQFF	TRBV7-2	NA	TRBD2	TRBJ2-1	17
TGTGCCACCAGCAGAGAGTTTGCGAGGGTTTACGAGCAGTACTTC	CATSREFARVYEQYF	TRBV15	NA	NA	TRBJ2-7	15
TGTGCCAGCAGCCATTATCTTGAGACGGGAGATCAGCCCCAGCATTTT	CASSHYLETGDQPQHF	TRBV7-2	NA	NA	TRBJ1-5	16